This T cell receptor beta chain stems from a study of blood T cell repertoires in COVID-19 (dated by TCRdb to about 2020). Some background on the complete study: The collaborator samples originated in the United States, Italy and Spain and spanned the acute and convalescent phases of COVID-19. The repertoires were released in a freely available public database meant as a resource for research on the immune response to SARS-CoV-2. The samples were drawn from two sources: the first 160 participants of the ongoing ImmuneRACE study, and 1,254 subjects contributed by 6 global collaborators. Where available, HLA class I and class II types were obtained from metadata supplied by the sample provider rather than from assay-based typing. The sample metadata nearly always contained a de-identified subject ID, COVID-19 status, age in years and sex. Deeply sampled blood TCRbeta repertoires from subjects exposed to, actively infected with, or recovered from COVID-19 were included in the dataset. The prospective study material was composed of cDNA or gDNA derived from T cells, B-cell-depleted T cells, or PBMCs. Study-wide conclusions, independent of this receptor: The quantity of clinical and demographic metadata differed by source and by participant and was supplied without curation.

Participants in the prospective study were aged roughly 18 to 95 years, lived in 20 to 30 United States geographic areas, and enrolled through a virtual design. Cohort assignment in the prospective study relied on participant-reported clinical history from a screening survey and a study questionnaire. Each participant in the prospective study had whole blood, serum and a nasopharyngeal or oropharyngeal swab collected by mobile phlebotomists. Participants in the prospective study had the option to provide additional blood draws and questionnaires over an approximately 2-month period. Before DNA extraction, blood samples from the prospective study were shipped at room temperature or frozen. Taken from cysteine to phenylalanine, the CDR3 has 15 residues. Only the CDR3 DNA stays, 45 bases, in frame from base 1. Trimming at the junction amounts to 0 bases on V and 2 bases on J, and the germline ends lie 10 bases apart. The CDR1 and CDR2 encoded by the germline V gene (reference sequence) are MNHNY and SVGAGI.

The sample holds one count of this clone. What this receptor recognizes is not known. No much larger clone is present one base from it, and per-base qualities are unavailable. TCRbeta CDR3 regions were amplified from genomic DNA by means of the immunoSEQ Assay, a bias-controlled multiplex PCR. On the study's bioinformatics: Nucleated cell counts per sample were estimated from amplification of reference gene primers within the assay. Sequence reads were collapsed and filtered to measure the absolute abundance of every unique TCRbeta CDR3 rearrangement. For each sample, productive Simpson clonality was calculated as the square root of Simpson's diversity index across productive rearrangements. This is the immuneACCESS table as TCRdb keeps it, with only in-frame sequences that have V and J called. A part of the clones is gone; compared with another copy, unresolved V genes explain less than half, and the rest is unexplained. V and J calls plus clone size are reproduced from that table; the DNA served to infer D and trimming. This sample comprises almost 250,000 clones, roughly 85% of them detected only once. The ten largest make up 9.1% of the sample.

Material: PBMCs or T cells enriched from blood (not recorded which). This sequence was found in a woman aged 50 to 60 with acute COVID-19. The V gene is TRBV6-6 and the J gene is TRBJ1-2; the best D guess is TRBD1, with 5 bases matching. The DNA sequence follows: TGTGCCAGCAGTTACTCGCCAGGGCTCAACTATGGCTACACCTTC. Its coded protein is CASSYSPGLNYGYTF.